Listed below are T cell receptor beta chains from one sample, sequenced in a study of cytomegalovirus exposure and HLA in healthy donors. Assay used: immunoSEQ multiplex PCR; TCRdb lists only in-frame clones, some missing. This sample's table has roughly 78,000 clones. The sequenced sample was PBMCs. These receptors came from a man between 35 and 55 years old in good health and CMV-seronegative. Both conserved end residues are trimmed from each CDR3. The D gene is left open where the match is weak.

>TRBD2|TRBV2|TRBJ2-1
ASSEFGTSVDNEQF
>NA|TRBV23-1|TRBJ1-3
ASSQSQAAGEGNTIY
>NA|TRBV19|TRBJ1-1
ASSIFSSNTEAF
>NA|TRBV28|TRBJ1-1
ASSLYRENTEAF
>TRBD2|TRBV19|TRBJ2-1
ASSTRTSGII
>TRBD2|TRBV5-1|NA
ASSFTSGVSYEQY
>TRBD1|TRBV14|TRBJ1-2
ASRPTGLTHGYT
>NA|TRBV7-9|TRBJ2-5
ASSLAETQY
>NA|TRBV29-1|TRBJ2-7
SVEAAQGYEQY
>TRBD1|TRBV18|TRBJ1-2
ASSAMATGVIYGYT
>NA|TRBV5-6|TRBJ2-7
ASSLLADEQY
>NA|TRBV27|TRBJ1-4
ASSSNSYEKLF
>NA|TRBV15|TRBJ2-2
ATSREATGELF
>TRBD2|TRBV10-3|TRBJ2-1
AISSSGSTYNEQF
>TRBD1|TRBV2|TRBJ1-3
ASNSDRAGNTIY
>NA|TRBV28|TRBJ2-7
ASSPAYEQY
>NA|TRBV5-1|TRBJ2-5
ASSLVAGEETQY
>TRBD2|TRBV19|TRBJ2-5
ATQREYQETQY
>NA|TRBV4-1|TRBJ2-3
ASSPLGSGKPSTDTQY
>TRBD2|TRBV4-1|TRBJ2-3
ASSQVSAGADTQY
>NA|TRBV19|TRBJ1-1
ASSIGGATRATEAF
>NA|TRBV10-2|TRBJ2-7
ASSASTYEQY
>NA|TRBV2|TRBJ2-1
ASSVETGSYNEQF
>NA|TRBV11-2|TRBJ2-6
ASSSGHSSGANVLT
>TRBD2|TRBV7-9|TRBJ2-1
ASSFRTSYEQF
>NA|TRBV5-4|TRBJ2-2
ASSLESTAATGELF
>NA|TRBV11-2|TRBJ2-7
ASSLARVHEQY
>TRBD1|TRBV19|TRBJ1-6
ASSVRTGSGNSPLH
>TRBD1|TRBV30|TRBJ2-5
AWRKWDREETQY
>NA|TRBV7-7|TRBJ2-5
ASSSQVQETQY
>TRBD2|TRBV27|TRBJ2-1
ASRASGRFDNEQF
>TRBD2|TRBV11-3|TRBJ2-7
ASSLSSGDSYEQY
>TRBD2|TRBV30|TRBJ2-2
AWSVAGGPPRELF
>TRBD1|TRBV7-6|TRBJ2-3
ASSLETGGNTQY
>TRBD2|TRBV19|NA
ASSKGLAGVDSYEQY
>NA|TRBV7-2|TRBJ2-7
ASSLGGSAYEQY
>TRBD1|TRBV19|TRBJ1-5
ASTPTDRGNQPQH
>NA|TRBV5-1|TRBJ2-4
ASSLGGPNIQY
>TRBD2|TRBV15|TRBJ2-1
ATSRTSGSHNEQF
>NA|TRBV6-1|TRBJ2-5
ASRAILETQY
>TRBD2|TRBV7-8|TRBJ2-1
ASSWTSAYNEQF
>TRBD2|TRBV14|TRBJ2-2
ASSHWGLAGVRRTGELF
>NA|TRBV19|TRBJ1-2
ASSEIYGYT
>NA|TRBV5-4|TRBJ1-5
ASSLANREPEQPQH
>TRBD1|TRBV5-1|TRBJ2-4
ASSSSVGQGENIQY
>TRBD2|TRBV19|TRBJ2-3
ASSPRLAGAVDTQY
>TRBD2|TRBV9|TRBJ2-4
ASSVGGLKNIQY
>TRBD1|TRBV12-5|TRBJ1-2
ASGLETGGGYGYT
>NA|TRBV4-3|TRBJ2-7
ASSPNRVAGYEQY
>NA|TRBV19|TRBJ1-4
ASSISKRREATEKLF
>NA|TRBV5-4|TRBJ2-7
ASSLWDNEYEQY
>NA|TRBV6-5|TRBJ2-7
ASGEAVVSYEQY
>TRBD2|TRBV7-8|TRBJ2-7
ASGQPGTSSYEQY
>NA|TRBV5-4|TRBJ1-1
ASSLNTGNTEAF
>TRBD1|TRBV4-3|TRBJ1-2
ASSPMTGSPYGYT
>TRBD2|TRBV27|TRBJ2-3
ASSLSWASGTDTQY
>TRBD2|TRBV6-5|TRBJ2-7
ASSYSGGRVSEQY